This entry lists 24 T cell receptor beta chains sequenced from one sample in a study of T-cell reconstitution after alpha-beta-depleted transplantation in children. Unique molecular identifiers were incorporated when the TCRbeta library was constructed. Using its own MiXCR run on the PCR reads, TCRdb lists one record per CDR3 protein. The data hold 600,000 to 700,000 distinct CDR3 sequences, with around a sixth observed a single time. The sample in question was PBMCs from the stem cell graft donor, obtained from the stem cell graft. The receptor set was obtained from a human donor who donated a stem cell graft to a child with acute myeloid leukemia.

This clonotype was observed a handful of times. The rearrangement joins TRBV4-1 to TRBJ2-2; D gene uncertain. The CDR3 runs to 14 residues. Germline CDR1 is MGHRA and CDR2 is YSYEKL. The ends were cut back, 0 bases at V and 5 bases at J, with 7 bases in the middle. CDR3 protein: CASSQDIGTGELFF. Here the CDR3 DNA reads TGCGCCAGCAGCCAAGATATCGGGACCGGGGAGCTGTTTTTT.

The chain has TRBV25-1 and TRBJ1-2, with a weak D call TRBD1 (6 bases). The germline V and J ends were trimmed by 6 bases and 7 bases, with 18 bases remaining between them. CDR3 size: 14 residues. Germline V gene data show CDR1 as MGHDK and CDR2 as SYGVNS. The chain's CDR3 is CASRPGGATGGYTF. As DNA, the CDR3 is TGTGCCAGCAGACCGGGGGGGGCTACAGGTGGCTACACCTTC.

This clonotype showed up many times. V usage is TRBV7-7 and J usage is TRBJ2-7, with D tentatively TRBD2 (6 bases). From germline, CDR1 is SSHAT and CDR2 FNYEAQ (reference sequence). With 5 bases removed from V and 2 bases from J, the gap between germline ends came to 10 bases. This CDR3 is built from 13 residues. CDR3 sequence reads: CASSRGLTYEQYF. CDR3 in DNA: TGTGCCAGCAGCCGCGGACTAACCTACGAGCAGTACTTC.

Of note for this clonotype: With a much larger clone just one base away, this may be a read error. As DNA, the CDR3 is TGTGCCAGCAGCCAACGGGACGAGGGGTCCTACGAGCAGTACTTC. Protein product: CASSQRDEGSYEQYF. The chain has TRBV4-2 and TRBJ2-7; D is possibly TRBD1 or TRBD2 (5 bases each). Germline V gene sequence: CDR1 LGHNA, CDR2 YNFKEQ. V was clipped by 2 bases and J by 1 base, with 12 bases between them. This CDR3 has 15 amino acids.

This clonotype occurred a few times. This chain connects TRBV28 to TRBJ2-3; TRBD2 might be the D (6 bases). V gave up 6 bases and J gave up 2 bases, with 18 bases separating them. The CDR3 has 16 residues. Germline assignment: CDR1 MDHEN and CDR2 SYDVKM. In DNA form, the CDR3 reads TGTGCCAGCAGCGTTTTCGCGGCGGGATTCACAGATACGCAGTATTTT. It yields the protein CASSVFAAGFTDTQYF.

The gene calls are TRBV6-5 and TRBJ2-2, with a weak D call TRBD1 (6 bases). Between the trimmed V and J ends, which lost 4 bases and 6 bases, there was a span of 15 bases. The CDR3 covers 15 residues. Germline values: CDR1 MNHEY, CDR2 SVGAGI. CDR3: CASSSGQWGAGELFF. The CDR3 DNA sequence: TGTGCCAGCAGTTCCGGACAGTGGGGTGCCGGGGAGCTGTTTTTT.

Only a few counts were recorded for this clonotype. The chain recombines TRBV12-3 or TRBV12-4 with TRBJ1-1; D is undetermined. Trimming cost V 2 bases and J 1 base, with 8 bases left between them. The length of the CDR3 is 14 residues. The CDR3 is CASSLKVPNTEAFF. CDR3 sequence (DNA): TGTGCCAGCAGTTTAAAGGTACCGAACACTGAAGCTTTCTTT.

The V gene is TRBV3-1, the J gene TRBJ2-6; 7 nucleotides match TRBD1. CDR3 length: 19 residues. Trimming took 6 bases from V and 0 from J; bases not matched to a gene: 14. In germline, CDR1 is LGHDT, CDR2 YNNKEL (reference sequence). Here the CDR3 reads CASSSITGTAFSGANVLTF. In nucleotides, the CDR3 is TGTGCCAGCAGTTCCATCACCGGGACAGCTTTCTCTGGGGCCAACGTCCTGACTTTC.

In its sample, this clonotype was seen a few times. The chain has TRBV6-4 and TRBJ2-3; 11 bases align to TRBD2. In germline, CDR1 is MRHNA, CDR2 SNTAGT. The V segment lost 5 bases and the J segment 6 bases; nucleotides outside the gene matches: 7. The length of the CDR3 is 15 residues. The CDR3 loop reads CASSLAGGPSDTQYF. CDR3 in DNA: TGTGCCAGCAGTTTAGCGGGGGGGCCATCGGATACGCAGTATTTT.

This clonotype was observed at least ten times. The chain joins TRBV12-3 or TRBV12-4 to TRBJ2-2, with unresolved D. V was clipped by 7 bases and J by 4 bases, with 7 bases between them. This CDR3 spans 12 amino acids. In DNA, the CDR3 is TGTGCCAGCACCTCAACCACCGGGGAGCTGTTTTTT. It translates to CASTSTTGELFF.

In its sample, this clonotype was seen many times. In nucleotides, the CDR3 is TGTGCCAGCAGTTACAACAGGGGAGGGTTCACAGATACGCAGTATTTT. This translates into CASSYNRGGFTDTQYF. The rearrangement uses TRBV6-5 and TRBJ2-3; tentatively, D is TRBD1 or TRBD2 (7 bases each). V was trimmed by 2 bases and J by 2 bases, leaving 14 bases between them. The CDR3 runs to 16 residues. Germline-derived CDR1 and CDR2 are MNHEY and SVGAGI.

CDR3 sequence reads: CASRPGQKPYEQYF. DNA of the CDR3: TGTGCCAGCAGGCCGGGACAGAAACCCTACGAGCAGTACTTC. The chain joins TRBV12-3 or TRBV12-4 to TRBJ2-7, with 7 positions matching TRBD1. V dropped 6 bases and J dropped 2; count of bases not matched to a gene: 7. The CDR3 spans 14 residues.

This clonotype was detected many times. The chain is built from TRBV6-2 or TRBV6-3 and TRBJ2-1; D may be TRBD1 (6 bases). The CDR3 totals 16 residues. The V end lost 4 bases, the J end lost 8 bases, and 21 bases lay between the germline ends. CDR1 and CDR2 from the germline V gene are MNHEY and SVGEGT. The CDR3 bases are TGTGCCAGCAGTTTCACCGGGACAAAACCTTACGATGAGCAGTTCTTC. Amino acid sequence: CASSFTGTKPYDEQFF.

This clonotype was recorded at least ten times. V and J are TRBV12-3 or TRBV12-4 and TRBJ1-1; possibly TRBD1 for D (5 bases). Between the trimmed V and J ends, which lost 7 bases and 5 bases, there was a span of 23 bases. This CDR3 has 16 residues. CDR3 sequence: CASTLPGGRRATEAFF. The CDR3 DNA is TGTGCCAGCACCCTTCCGGGGGGTAGGAGGGCAACTGAAGCTTTCTTT.

This clonotype was detected a few times. This rearrangement joins TRBV25-1 to TRBJ1-4; a possible D gene is TRBD1 (5 bases). The V end was cut by 3 bases, the J end by 6 bases, with 11 bases between. The CDR3 runs to 14 residues. The germline gives CDR1 MGHDK, CDR2 SYGVNS. In DNA form, the CDR3 reads TGTGCCAGCAGTGACTTGGGGCTGGATGAAAAACTGTTTTTT. It yields the protein CASSDLGLDEKLFF.

The rearrangement joins TRBV29-1 to TRBJ1-2, with 9 bases identical to TRBD1. Germline CDR1 and CDR2: SQVTM and ANQGSEA. This CDR3 is 17 amino acids long. V lost 0 bases and J lost 0; bases outside the gene matches: 8. The CDR3 protein is CSVEDQGQGPPNYGYTF. The CDR3 region has the DNA TGCAGCGTTGAAGATCAAGGACAGGGGCCCCCTAACTATGGCTACACCTTC.

The chain carries TRBV6-5 and TRBJ2-1; TRBD2 agrees at 7 bases. V dropped 4 bases and J dropped 4; count of bases not matched to a gene: 4. This CDR3 has 14 residues. Looked up from germline, CDR1 is MNHEY and CDR2 is SVGAGI. CDR3 nucleotide sequence: TGTGCCAGCAGTTGGACTAGGCATTACAATGAGCAGTTCTTC. It codes for CASSWTRHYNEQFF.

In DNA form, the CDR3 reads TGCGCCAGCAGCCAGGGGGGCCAGCGGGGCTACAATGAGCAGTTCTTC. Translated: CASSQGGQRGYNEQFF. The chain has TRBV5-1 and TRBJ2-1; D is tentatively TRBD1 or TRBD2 (7 bases each). Germline CDR1 SGHRS, CDR2 YFSETQ. V dropped 4 bases and J dropped 3 bases, with 17 bases sitting between them. The CDR3 covers 16 residues. Looking up the rest from reference TRBV5-1 and TRBJ2-1 gives the full variable domain: KAGVTQTPRYLIKTRGQQVTLSCSPISGHRSVSWYQQTPGQGLQFLFEYFSETQRNKGNFPGRFSGRQFSNSRSEMNVSTLELGDSALYLCASSQGGQRGYNEQFFGPGTRLTVL.

This clonotype was counted only a few times. This chain joins TRBV20-1 and TRBJ2-1; D is undetermined. V lost 1 base, J lost 13 bases, and 8 bases lay in between. CDR1 and CDR2 (germline): DFQATT, SNEGSKA (reference sequence). This CDR3 is built from 10 residues. CDR3 loop: CSARGPPQFF. DNA for the CDR3: TGCAGTGCTAGAGGACCACCCCAGTTCTTC.

This clonotype was counted many times. V usage is TRBV20-1 and J usage is TRBJ2-7; the D is unclear. CDR1 is DFQATT, CDR2 SNEGSKA, per germline (reference sequence). The V and J ends lost 6 bases and 2 bases respectively, with 17 bases between them. CDR3 size: 14 residues. The CDR3 DNA reads as TGCAGTGCCCCGATCGAGTTAGCTCCCTACGAGCAGTACGTC. Amino acid sequence: CSAPIELAPYEQYV.

This clonotype has a handful of counts. The J gene is TRBJ1-1, the V gene TRBV9; D call uncertain. The CDR3 contains 14 residues. In germline, CDR1 is SGDLS, CDR2 YYNGEE. Trimming shortened V by 3 bases and J by 5 bases, and 14 bases separated the two germline ends. CDR3 in amino acids: CASSGPGGPTEAFF. The CDR3 nucleotides are TGTGCCAGCAGCGGTCCGGGAGGTCCTACTGAAGCTTTCTTT.

The CDR3 region is CASTSGGAGTEAFF. The CDR3 DNA follows: TGTGCCAGCACCTCGGGGGGGGCGGGCACTGAAGCTTTCTTT. This sequence joins TRBV28 and TRBJ1-1, with a tentative D call TRBD1 (6 bases). This CDR3 has 14 amino acids. Germline loops: CDR1 MDHEN, CDR2 SYDVKM. V lost 7 bases, J lost 4 bases, and 16 bases lay in between.

This chain links TRBV7-2 with TRBJ2-5; D gene uncertain. Germline V gene data show CDR1 as SGHTA and CDR2 as FQGNSA. The ends were cut back, 3 bases at V and 3 bases at J, with 11 bases in the middle. CDR3 length: 14 amino acids. CDR3 DNA sequence: TGTGCCAGCAGCTTCAGCTTTTCGGAAGAGACCCAGTACTTC. Protein: CASSFSFSEETQYF.

The CDR3 DNA is TGTGCCAGCAGCTTAGCTTTAGGGGGCTACACCTTC. Encoded protein: CASSLALGGYTF. The genes are TRBV7-2 and TRBJ1-2; D is uncertain. Per the germline V gene, CDR1 is SGHTA and CDR2 is FQGNSA. The CDR3 spans 12 residues. The V and J ends lost 0 bases and 8 bases respectively, with 7 bases between them. The full variable domain, its missing parts supplied by reference TRBV7-2 and TRBJ1-2, is GAGVSQSPSNKVTEKGKDVELRCDPISGHTALYWYRQSLGQGLEFLIYFQGNSAPDKSGLPSDRFSAERTGGSVSTLTIQRTQQEDSAVYLCASSLALGGYTFGSGTRLTVV.